This T cell receptor beta chain was recovered during a study of cytomegalovirus exposure and HLA in healthy donors. Details on this clone: Its target is unknown.

13 Jbeta primers and 60 Vbeta primers were used for the PCR. Original processing methods: An analysis performed later counted about 80 million unique TCR beta chains (roughly 11 million of them shared). Sequenced by immunoSEQ multiplex PCR; TCRdb stores in-frame clones only, minus some. The V and J calls and the clone size are those of that table, but D and trimming were determined from the DNA. The repertoire holds around 150,000 clones, with around three quarters as singletons. Study-level findings and limits: One variant, a missense change in DCLRE1C, was linked in a later analysis to TCR beta V- and J-gene trimming. DRB1 had the most TCR associations and HLA-C the fewest, a later analysis found, with rates varying by HLA locus.

There are 17 residues in the CDR3. CDR1 and CDR2 from the germline V gene are GTSNPN and SVGIG (reference sequence). The sequence was obtained from a man between 40 and 49 years old in good health and CMV-seronegative. Sequencing used PBMCs. This rearrangement joins TRBV30 to TRBJ2-5; TRBD2 agrees at 10 bases. The CDR3 region has the DNA TGTGCTTCGAACCCGAGCGGGGGGGCGGCGGTAGGGGAGACCCAGTACTTC. It specifies CASNPSGGAAVGETQYF.